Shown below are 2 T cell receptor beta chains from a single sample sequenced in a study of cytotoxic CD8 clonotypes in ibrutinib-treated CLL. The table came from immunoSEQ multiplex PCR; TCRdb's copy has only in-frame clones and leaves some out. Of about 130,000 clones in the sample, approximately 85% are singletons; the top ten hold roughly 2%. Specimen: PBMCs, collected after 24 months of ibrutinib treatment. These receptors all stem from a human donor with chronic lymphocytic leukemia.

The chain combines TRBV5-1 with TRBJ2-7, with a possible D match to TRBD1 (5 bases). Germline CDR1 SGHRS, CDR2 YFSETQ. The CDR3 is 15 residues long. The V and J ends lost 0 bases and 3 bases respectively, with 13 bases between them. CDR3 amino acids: CASSLASGNLYEQYF. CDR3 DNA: TGCGCCAGCAGCTTGGCCTCAGGGAACCTCTACGAGCAGTACTTC.

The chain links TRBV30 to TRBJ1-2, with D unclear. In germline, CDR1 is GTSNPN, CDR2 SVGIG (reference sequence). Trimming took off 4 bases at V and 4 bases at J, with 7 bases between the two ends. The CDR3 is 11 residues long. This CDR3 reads CAWITSYGYTF. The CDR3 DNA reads TGTGCCTGGATCACAAGCTATGGCTACACCTTC.